This T cell receptor (beta chain) originates from a study of blood T cells in healthy people across ages. In regard to this clonotype: Its cognate antigen is unknown.

The CDR3 length is 16 residues. After removal of 5 bases from V and 3 bases from J, the junction contained 9 bases not matched to a gene. The germline V gene encodes CDR1 MNHEY and CDR2 SMNVEV (reference sequence). It was with a sample-barcoded 5' primer and a J-beta primer mix that a second PCR of about 6 to 12 cycles was run. TCRdb analysed the 5' RACE reads with MiXCR anew, one entry per CDR3 protein. The table records about 680,000 distinct CDR3 sequences, 49% of them present only once. Study-level findings and limits: Researchers said unsorted PBMCs prevented a conclusive naive versus antigen-experienced comparison.

The material sequenced was blood. The chain carries TRBV27 and TRBJ2-1, with 8 positions matching TRBD1. The TCR was taken from a woman aged 60-75 years in good health. For the CDR3, the DNA is TGTGCCAGCAGTCAAGATACAGGGGGATACTACAATGAGCAGTTCTTC. It is translated as CASSQDTGGYYNEQFF.